The 5 T cell receptor beta chains reported below all come from one sample, sequenced in a study of T cells in Graves' hyperthyroidism and ophthalmopathy. Using RNA transcripts as the source, TCR beta CDR3 regions were amplified. TCR CDR3 regions were first amplified by RT-PCR with HTBI primers. TCRdb re-derived calls from the multiplex PCR reads in MiXCR, one entry per CDR3 protein. The table has some 550,000 distinct CDR3 sequences, roughly 20% seen once. The sample consisted of blood. Source of these receptors: a man aged 18 to 29 with Graves' hyperthyroidism.

V and J are TRBV3-1 and TRBJ1-1; TRBD1 matches at 8 bases. This CDR3 has 14 amino acids. Trimming cost V 0 bases and J 8 bases; bases outside gene matches: 5. Germline V CDR1 and CDR2: LGHDT, YNNKEL (reference sequence). The CDR3 spells CASSQDWDRPEAFF. CDR3 bases: TGTGCCAGCAGCCAAGATTGGGACAGGCCCGAAGCTTTCTTT. The variable domain in full, with the rest retrieved from reference TRBV3-1 and TRBJ1-1, is DTAVSQTPKYLVTQMGNDKSIKCEQNLGHDTMYWYKQDSKKFLKIMFSYNNKELIINETVPNRFSPKSPDKAHLNLHINSLELGDSAVYFCASSQDWDRPEAFFGQGTRLTVV.

The genes are TRBV3-1 and TRBJ2-5; 12 positions match TRBD2. This CDR3 region has 15 residues. J gave up 5 bases and V 3 bases, and 4 bases lay outside the gene matches. Germline values: CDR1 LGHDT, CDR2 YNNKEL (reference sequence). The CDR3, as DNA: TGTGCCAGCAGCCACCTAGCGGGGGGGAGTGAGACCCAGTACTTC. The encoded protein is CASSHLAGGSETQYF.

The chain employs TRBV29-1 and TRBJ2-7; no firm D call. V lost 0 bases, J lost 3 bases, and 9 bases lay in between. Per germline, CDR1 SQVTM and CDR2 ANQGSEA. The CDR3 length is 13 residues. The CDR3 bases are TGCAGCGTTGAAGATGGGAAAGACTACGAGCAGTACTTC. It codes for CSVEDGKDYEQYF.

This clonotype appeared many times. The chain links TRBV6-5 to TRBJ1-2; D may be TRBD1 (6 bases). Looked up from germline, CDR1 is MNHEY and CDR2 is SVGAGI. Trimming took 4 bases from V and 2 from J, leaving 17 bases between them. The CDR3 runs 16 residues. The CDR3 DNA sequence: TGTGCCAGCAGTTCATTCTCGGACAGTTTAAACTATGGCTACACCTTC. Translated: CASSSFSDSLNYGYTF.

This clonotype was counted many times. The chain combines TRBV5-1 with TRBJ2-7; 7 nucleotides agree with TRBD2. The germline V gene has CDR1 SGHRS and CDR2 YFSETQ. CDR3 length: 15 residues. The trim removed 0 bases at V and 3 bases at J, leaving 6 bases unmatched. This CDR3 is CASSLAPGGFYEQYF. In DNA form, the CDR3 reads TGCGCCAGCAGCTTGGCGCCCGGGGGGTTCTACGAGCAGTACTTC. Combining the CDR3 with reference TRBV5-1 and TRBJ2-7 gives the whole variable domain KAGVTQTPRYLIKTRGQQVTLSCSPISGHRSVSWYQQTPGQGLQFLFEYFSETQRNKGNFPGRFSGRQFSNSRSEMNVSTLELGDSALYLCASSLAPGGFYEQYFGPGTRLTVT.